Below, 3 T cell receptor beta chains from the same sample are listed, as sequenced in a study of human T cells and chemical hapten exposure. TCRdb redid the calling of the RACE reads with MiXCR, one entry per CDR3 protein. Of about 30,000 distinct CDR3 sequences detected, nearly 6% appear once; the ten largest clones hold 4.5% to 7%. As for time point: patch test 3, about 24 weeks after DPC sensitization. Regarding treatment: therapeutic diphenylcyclopropenone sensitization with weekly scalp DPC. Sequenced here: whole blood, sampled in connection with sensitization to the hapten diphenylcyclopropenone (DPC). All receptors come from a young man with alopecia areata. Some clones in this sample may be carry-over from other donors' samples.

Ten or more counts support this clonotype. The CDR3 reads CASSFAGTGGGDGYTF. The CDR3 DNA reads TGTGCCAGCAGTTTCGCCGGGACAGGGGGCGGTGATGGCTACACCTTC. The chain couples TRBV27 to TRBJ1-2; 12 bases are shared with TRBD1. The CDR3 consists of 16 residues. Germline loops: CDR1 MNHEY, CDR2 SMNVEV (reference sequence). V lost 3 bases and J lost 6; bases outside the gene matches: 8.

This clonotype was seen many times. The chain carries TRBV29-1 and TRBJ2-7; 7 nucleotides align to TRBD1. After removal of 7 bases from V and 6 bases from J, the junction contained 9 bases not matched to a gene. The CDR3 length is 12 residues. CDR1 is SQVTM, CDR2 ANQGSEA, per germline. The CDR3 protein is CSGRTGPLEQYF. DNA for the CDR3: TGCAGCGGGCGGACAGGTCCCCTCGAGCAGTACTTC.

In this sample, this clonotype turned up many times. This chain uses TRBV12-3 or TRBV12-4 with TRBJ2-3, with 8 nucleotides matching TRBD2. The trim removed 0 bases at V and 0 bases at J, leaving 5 bases unmatched. The CDR3 runs to 17 residues. CDR3 protein: CASSLAVTSGSTDTQYF. CDR3 DNA: TGTGCCAGCAGTTTAGCCGTTACTAGCGGAAGCACAGATACGCAGTATTTT.